A single sample gave rise to the 7 T cell receptor beta chains below, sequenced in a study of blood T cell repertoires in COVID-19. TCRdb's table, derived via immunoSEQ multiplex PCR, lists solely in-frame clones and lacks some. The sample includes approximately 38,000 clones, 91% of them seen just once. Sequencing used peripheral blood. These receptors all stem from a woman of 80 years or more with acute or convalescent COVID-19.

This clone was observed a single time. The chain employs TRBV5-1 and TRBJ2-2; possible D gene TRBD1, 5 bases. The V end was cut by 3 bases, the J end by 3 bases, with 12 bases between. Per the germline V gene, CDR1 is SGHRS and CDR2 is YFSETQ. The CDR3 sequence is 15 residues long. CDR3 region: CASSSAGSYTGELFF. The CDR3 DNA follows: TGCGCCAGCAGCTCAGCAGGGTCTTACACCGGGGAGCTGTTTTTT.

J is TRBJ1-1 and V is TRBV7-2; 9 bases match TRBD1. In germline, CDR1 is SGHTA, CDR2 FQGNSA. J was trimmed by 1 base and V by 4 bases; bases with no gene match: 7. This CDR3 contains 16 residues. Written as DNA, the CDR3 is TGTGCCAGCAGCTCTCGGGACAGGGATGGGAACACTGAAGCTTTCTTT. Protein: CASSSRDRDGNTEAFF.

The sample holds one count of this clone. The chain employs TRBV7-8 and TRBJ2-1, with 11 positions matching TRBD2. Germline values: CDR1 SGHVS, CDR2 FQNEAQ. After removal of 2 bases from V and 12 bases from J, the junction contained 9 bases not matched to a gene. This CDR3 spans 15 amino acids. CDR3: CASSLFGLAGGRQFF. The CDR3, as DNA: TGTGCCAGCAGCTTATTCGGGCTAGCGGGGGGACGGCAGTTCTTC.

The chain couples TRBV6-5 to TRBJ2-1; 11 bases align to TRBD2. The V segment lost 4 bases and the J segment 7 bases; nucleotides outside the gene matches: 6. CDR1 is MNHEY and CDR2 is SVGAGI in the germline V gene. The CDR3 extends over 15 amino acids. The CDR3 sequence: CASSSLTSGGNEQFF. The CDR3 nucleotides read TGTGCCAGCAGTTCCCTTACTAGCGGGGGTAATGAGCAGTTCTTC.

The CDR3 region has the DNA TGTGCCAGCGGTAACCAAGCGGGAGGCACTGAAGCTTTCTTT. Translated, it gives CASGNQAGGTEAFF. The chain has TRBV11-2 and TRBJ1-1; no definite D call. The V gene lost 8 bases and the J gene lost 4 bases, with 17 bases spanning the gap. Germline loops: CDR1 SGHAT, CDR2 FQNNGV. This CDR3 has 14 residues.

This rearrangement joins TRBV7-9 to TRBJ2-2; D gene unclear. The CDR3 spans 12 residues. Trimming left V 3 bases short and J 4 bases short, with 3 bases between. Germline values: CDR1 SEHNR, CDR2 FQNEAQ (reference sequence). CDR3 sequence (DNA): TGTGCCAGCAGCTTTAGCACCGGGGAGCTGTTTTTT. Amino acids: CASSFSTGELFF.

The genes are TRBV7-3 and TRBJ2-7, with 7 bases matching TRBD1. V lost 5 bases, J lost 5 bases, and 6 bases stayed unmatched. Per germline, CDR1 SGHTA and CDR2 FQGTGA. This CDR3 is 13 amino acids long. The CDR3 DNA reads TGTGCCAGCAGCATAAGAGGGGGCGACGAGCAGTACTTC. Amino acid sequence: CASSIRGGDEQYF.